The T cell receptor beta chain under discussion was sequenced for a study of beta chain features in type 1 diabetes. Sequenced material consisted of expressed TCRB transcripts (all of the isolated RNA was reverse transcribed). Clones were sequenced by immunoSEQ multiplex PCR, and TCRdb holds only the in-frame ones, with some missing. This sample has hundreds of thousands of clones, with about 14% found just once. The germline CDR1 and CDR2 sequences are GTSNPN and SVGIG (reference sequence). CDR3 length: 15 residues. The V and J ends lost 1 base and 6 bases respectively, with 16 bases between them. This clone was seen a handful of times. The antigen is unknown. Points from the study as a whole: TCRB CDR3s from Type 1 diabetes patients were moderately but significantly shorter in all four CD4+ subsets.

The clonotype was recovered from a man between 18 and 29 years old with type 1 diabetes. The chain has TRBV30 and TRBJ2-1; D is uncertain. Sample: naive CD4+ T cells from blood. CDR3 bases: TGTGCCTGGAGTGAGAACCCCATCGGGCTCAATGAGCAGTTCTTC. The encoded protein is CAWSENPIGLNEQFF.